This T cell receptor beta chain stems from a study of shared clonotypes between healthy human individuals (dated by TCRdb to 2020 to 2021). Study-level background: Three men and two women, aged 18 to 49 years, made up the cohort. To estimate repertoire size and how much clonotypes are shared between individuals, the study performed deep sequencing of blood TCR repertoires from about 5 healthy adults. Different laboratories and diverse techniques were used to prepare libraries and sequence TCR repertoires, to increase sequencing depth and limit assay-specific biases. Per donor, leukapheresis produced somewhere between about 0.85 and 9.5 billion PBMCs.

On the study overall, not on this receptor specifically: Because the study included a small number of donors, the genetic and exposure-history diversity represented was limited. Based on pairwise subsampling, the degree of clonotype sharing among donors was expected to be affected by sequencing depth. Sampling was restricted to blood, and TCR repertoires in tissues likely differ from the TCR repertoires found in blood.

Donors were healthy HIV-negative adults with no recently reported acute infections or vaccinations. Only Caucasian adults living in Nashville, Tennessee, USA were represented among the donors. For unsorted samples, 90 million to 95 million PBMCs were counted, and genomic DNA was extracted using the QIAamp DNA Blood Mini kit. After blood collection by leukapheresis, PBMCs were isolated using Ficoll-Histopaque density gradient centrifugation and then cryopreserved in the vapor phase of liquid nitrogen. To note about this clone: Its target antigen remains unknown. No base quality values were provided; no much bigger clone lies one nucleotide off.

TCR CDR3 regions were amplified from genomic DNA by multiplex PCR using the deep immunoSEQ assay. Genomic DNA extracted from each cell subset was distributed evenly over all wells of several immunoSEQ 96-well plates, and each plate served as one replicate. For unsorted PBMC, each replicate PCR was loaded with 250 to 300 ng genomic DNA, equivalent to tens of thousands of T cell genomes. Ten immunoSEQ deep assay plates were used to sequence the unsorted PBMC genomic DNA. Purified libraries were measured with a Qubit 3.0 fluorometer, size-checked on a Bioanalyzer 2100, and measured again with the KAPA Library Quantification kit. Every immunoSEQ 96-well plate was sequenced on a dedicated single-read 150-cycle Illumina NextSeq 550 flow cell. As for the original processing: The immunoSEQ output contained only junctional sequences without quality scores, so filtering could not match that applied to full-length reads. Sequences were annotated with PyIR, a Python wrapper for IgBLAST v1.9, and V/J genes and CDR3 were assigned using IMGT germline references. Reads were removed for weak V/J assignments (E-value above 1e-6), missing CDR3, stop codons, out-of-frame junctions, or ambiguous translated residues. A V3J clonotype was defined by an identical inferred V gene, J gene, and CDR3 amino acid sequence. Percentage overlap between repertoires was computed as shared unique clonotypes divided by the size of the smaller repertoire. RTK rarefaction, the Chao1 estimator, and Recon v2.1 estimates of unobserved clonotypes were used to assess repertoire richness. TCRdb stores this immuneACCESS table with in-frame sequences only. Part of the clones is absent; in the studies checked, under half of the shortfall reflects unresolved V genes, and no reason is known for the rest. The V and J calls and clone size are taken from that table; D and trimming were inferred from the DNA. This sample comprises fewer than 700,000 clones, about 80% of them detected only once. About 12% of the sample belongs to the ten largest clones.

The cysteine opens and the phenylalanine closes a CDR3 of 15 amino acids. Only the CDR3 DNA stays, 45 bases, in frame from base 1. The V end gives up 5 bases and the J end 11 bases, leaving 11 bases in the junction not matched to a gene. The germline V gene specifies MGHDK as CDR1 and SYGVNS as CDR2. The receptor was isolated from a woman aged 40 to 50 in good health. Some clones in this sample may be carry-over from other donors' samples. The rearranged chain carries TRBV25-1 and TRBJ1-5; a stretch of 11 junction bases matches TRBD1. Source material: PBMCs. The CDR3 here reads CASSKPRTGGTAQHF. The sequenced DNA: TGTGCCAGCAGTAAACCGAGGACAGGGGGCACAGCCCAGCATTTT.